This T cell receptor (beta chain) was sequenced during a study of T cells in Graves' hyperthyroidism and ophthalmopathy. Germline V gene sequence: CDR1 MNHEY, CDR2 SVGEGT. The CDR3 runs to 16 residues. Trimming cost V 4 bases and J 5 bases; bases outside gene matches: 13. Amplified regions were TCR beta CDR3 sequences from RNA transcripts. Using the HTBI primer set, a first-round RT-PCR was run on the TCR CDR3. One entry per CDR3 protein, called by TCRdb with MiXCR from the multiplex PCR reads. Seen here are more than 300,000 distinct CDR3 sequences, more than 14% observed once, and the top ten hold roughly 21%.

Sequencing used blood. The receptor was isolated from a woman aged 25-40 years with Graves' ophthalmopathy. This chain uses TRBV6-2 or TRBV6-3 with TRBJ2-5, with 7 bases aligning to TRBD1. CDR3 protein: CASSLPWTGPGETQYF. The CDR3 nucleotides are TGTGCCAGCAGTTTACCCTGGACAGGCCCGGGGGAGACCCAGTACTTC.